The 18 T cell receptor beta chains below were found in one sample sequenced in a study of T cell responses to AZD1222 COVID-19 vaccine. Sequencing used immunoSEQ multiplex PCR; TCRdb keeps in-frame clones, though not all of them. The table has 150,000 to 200,000 clones, 85% to 90% seen once. The input for sequencing was peripheral blood, taken on day 0 of AZD1222 vaccination. These receptors all stem from an adult in good health.

The chain carries TRBV12-5 and TRBJ1-5; D not resolved. Trimming shortened V by 1 base and J by 1 base, and 5 bases separated the two germline ends. The CDR3 is made up of 14 amino acids. The germline gives CDR1 LGHNT, CDR2 FRNRAP. CDR3 DNA sequence: TGTGCTAGTGGTTTGGCCGGGAGCAATCAGCCCCAGCATTTT. This codes for CASGLAGSNQPQHF. Full variable domain (rest looked up from reference TRBV12-5 and TRBJ1-5): DARVTQTPRHKVTEMGQEVTMRCQPILGHNTVFWYRQTMMQGLELLAYFRNRAPLDDSGMPKDRFSAEMPDATLATLKIQPSEPRDSAVYFCASGLAGSNQPQHFGDGTRLSIL.

The CDR3 here is CASSMARGSYGYTF. CDR3 nucleotides: TGTGCCAGTAGTATGGCCCGAGGGTCTTATGGCTACACCTTC. This chain joins TRBV19 and TRBJ1-2; D gene unclear. Trimming took 3 bases from V and 5 from J, leaving 13 bases between them. Germline V gene lookup returns CDR1 LNHDA and CDR2 SQIVND (reference sequence). The CDR3 is 14 residues long.

Concerning this clone: Other DNA sequences within the sample encode an identical CDR3. This rearrangement joins TRBV2 to TRBJ1-2; D not certain. Germline lookup yields CDR1 SNHLY and CDR2 FYNNEI. This CDR3 contains 12 residues. Between the trimmed V and J ends, which lost 8 bases and 3 bases, there was a span of 10 bases. In DNA form, the CDR3 reads TGTGCCAGCCGAAGGGAGGACTATGGCTACACCTTC. It yields the protein CASRREDYGYTF.

The V gene is TRBV19, the J gene TRBJ1-1, with D unclear. V dropped 1 base and J dropped 5 bases, with 11 bases sitting between them. CDR1 and CDR2 (germline): LNHDA, SQIVND (reference sequence). CDR3 length equals 14 residues. CDR3 sequence (DNA): TGTGCCAGTAGTATAGTTTTGGGAGGGACTGAAGCTTTCTTT. This sequence encodes CASSIVLGGTEAFF.

V usage is TRBV4-2 and J usage is TRBJ1-2; TRBD1 agrees at 12 bases. J was trimmed by 6 bases and V by 3 bases; bases with no gene match: 2. The germline gives CDR1 LGHNA, CDR2 YNFKEQ. The CDR3 loop spans 14 amino acids. The CDR3 bases are TGTGCCAGCAGCCAGGGACAGGGGGCGGATGGCTACACCTTC. It specifies CASSQGQGADGYTF.

The chain employs TRBV9 and TRBJ2-6; D not resolved. The V end was cut by 0 bases, the J end by 0 bases, with 4 bases between. Looked up from germline, CDR1 is SGDLS and CDR2 is YYNGEE. The CDR3 sequence is 15 residues long. The chain's CDR3 is CASSVVGSGANVLTF. The CDR3 nucleotides read TGTGCCAGCAGCGTAGTGGGCTCTGGGGCCAACGTCCTGACTTTC.

The table lists this clone with a few counts. This chain links TRBV7-8 with TRBJ1-5; tentatively, D is TRBD1 (6 bases). CDR3 length: 17 amino acids. Trimming removed 4 bases at V and 0 bases at J, with 16 bases between. CDR1 is SGHVS, CDR2 FQNEAQ, per germline. CDR3 nucleotide sequence: TGTGCCAGCAGCTACGGCAGGGGCAGAAATAGCAATCAGCCCCAGCATTTT. Translating it yields CASSYGRGRNSNQPQHF.

The rearrangement uses TRBV23-1 and TRBJ1-4, with D possibly matching TRBD1 (5 bases). TRBV23-1 is given ORF status, its function remaining uncertain. Trimming cost V 0 bases and J 8 bases, with 13 bases left between them. CDR3 length: 15 amino acids. The CDR3 DNA reads as TGCGCCAGCAGTCAATCTCCAAGGAGGGACGAAAAACTGTTTTTT. As protein: CASSQSPRRDEKLFF.

This sequence joins TRBV27 and TRBJ1-4; the D gene is possibly TRBD1 (6 bases). V was trimmed by 1 base and J by 7 bases, leaving 19 bases between them. From germline, CDR1 is MNHEY and CDR2 SMNVEV (reference sequence). The length of the CDR3 is 17 residues. This CDR3 reads CASSLYPPGPGAEKLFF. Written as DNA, the CDR3 is TGTGCCAGCAGTTTATACCCCCCAGGCCCAGGGGCTGAAAAACTGTTTTTT.

This clone was detected once. The chain couples TRBV29-1 to TRBJ1-4; no clear D. CDR1 is SQVTM and CDR2 is ANQGSEA in the germline V gene. The CDR3 totals 13 residues. V was shortened by 1 base and J by 7 bases, with 10 bases between the two germline ends. Here the CDR3 reads CSVEGPAGEKLFF. CDR3 DNA sequence: TGCAGCGTTGAAGGACCCGCGGGTGAAAAACTGTTTTTT.

A note on this clone: The same CDR3 is also encoded by other DNA sequences in this sample. V usage is TRBV9 and J usage is TRBJ1-2, with 9 positions matching TRBD1. This CDR3 spans 13 amino acids. Germline values: CDR1 SGDLS, CDR2 YYNGEE. Trimming removed 0 bases from V and 6 bases from J; junction bases left unmatched: 0. This CDR3 is CASSVGTGDGYTF. The CDR3 DNA is TGTGCCAGCAGCGTAGGGACAGGGGATGGCTACACCTTC. Based on the CDR3 plus reference TRBV9 and TRBJ1-2, the full variable domain is DSGVTQTPKHLITATGQRVTLRCSPRSGDLSVYWYQQSLDQGLQFLIQYYNGEERAKGNILERFSAQQFPDLHSELNLSSLELGDSALYFCASSVGTGDGYTFGSGTRLTVV.

The rearrangement links TRBV24-1 to TRBJ1-5; a possible D gene is TRBD1 (5 bases). V was clipped by 5 bases and J by 5 bases, with 9 bases between them. The CDR3 sequence is 13 residues long. Germline assignment: CDR1 KGHDR and CDR2 SFDVKD. DNA of the CDR3: TGTGCCACCAGTGGGGGGACTTATCAGCCCCAGCATTTT. This codes for CATSGGTYQPQHF.

On this clone: An end of the junction does not agree with germline; a read error may underlie this. V usage is TRBV7-2 and J usage is TRBJ2-7; a weak D match, TRBD2 (5 bases). The CDR3 extends over 13 amino acids. Germline V gives CDR1 SGHTA, CDR2 FQGNSA. The CDR3 DNA follows: TGTGCCAGCAGCCTAGCCCGCACCTACGAGCAGTACTTC. As protein: CASSLARTYEQYF.

This chain connects TRBV5-5 to TRBJ2-2; 9 bases agree with TRBD1. The CDR3 contains 16 residues. CDR1 and CDR2 from the germline V gene are SGHKS and YYEKEE (reference sequence). Germline trimming cut 3 bases from V and 6 bases from J; bases unmatched to any gene: 9. The CDR3 DNA reads as TGTGCCAGCAGCTATGGATCCGGGACAGGGTCCGGGGAGCTGTTTTTT. Translating it yields CASSYGSGTGSGELFF.

This chain uses TRBV27 with TRBJ2-7, with D perhaps being TRBD1 or TRBD2 (6 bases each). The V end was cut by 7 bases, the J end by 5 bases, with 21 bases between. The germline CDR1 and CDR2 sequences are MNHEY and SMNVEV (reference sequence). There are 15 residues in the CDR3. Here the CDR3 reads CASNPLGQGRNEQYF. The DNA for the CDR3 is TGTGCCAGCAACCCATTGGGCCAGGGGAGGAACGAGCAGTACTTC.

The CDR3 reads CASSYGRQALYGYTF. CDR3 DNA sequence: TGTGCCAGCAGTTACGGGAGACAGGCTCTCTATGGCTACACCTTC. V and J are TRBV6-5 and TRBJ1-2, with D maybe TRBD1 (6 bases). There are 15 residues in the CDR3. In germline, CDR1 is MNHEY, CDR2 SVGAGI. V was trimmed by 2 bases and J by 4 bases, leaving 14 bases between them.

Remarks on this clone: The same CDR3 also results from other DNA sequences found in this sample. V is TRBV28 and J is TRBJ1-4; the match to TRBD1 covers 9 bases. The CDR3 covers 15 residues. Looked up from germline, CDR1 is MDHEN and CDR2 is SYDVKM. With V trimmed by 6 bases and J by 8 bases, 10 bases remained unmatched. This chain's CDR3 is CASSPPGTGREKLFF. CDR3 sequence (DNA): TGTGCCAGCAGCCCGCCCGGGACAGGGAGGGAAAAACTGTTTTTT.

V is TRBV9 and J is TRBJ2-1, with TRBD1 identical over 8 bases. Germline values: CDR1 SGDLS, CDR2 YYNGEE. The CDR3 sequence is 15 residues long. Trimming removed 6 bases from V and 10 bases from J; junction bases left unmatched: 15. As DNA, the CDR3 is TGTGCCAGCAACCCTTCGGGACAGGTGGTGGGGGAGCAGTTCTTC. Amino acid sequence: CASNPSGQVVGEQFF.